The 16 T cell receptor beta chains presented below share a single source sample, sequenced in a study of chemoradiotherapy in HPV16-positive cancers. Generated by immunoSEQ multiplex PCR, the TCRdb table keeps only in-frame clones and is missing some. The data show some 3,600 clones, about 94% seen once. This specimen was collected from a patient who underwent chemoradiotherapy. These receptors were obtained from a human donor with HPV-associated anogenital cancer.

The V and J genes are TRBV15 and TRBJ1-2; D perhaps matches TRBD1 (6 bases). CDR1 is LNHNV, CDR2 YYDKDF, per germline (reference sequence). V lost 0 bases, J lost 7 bases, and 12 bases lay in between. The CDR3 covers 14 residues. CDR3 in DNA: TGTGCCACCAGCAGAGAGCAGGGGCGGGGTGGCTACACCTTC. Translation gives CATSREQGRGGYTF.

The chain recombines TRBV11-3 with TRBJ2-1; tentative D call: TRBD1 (5 bases). Trimming pared 5 bases from V and 3 bases from J, leaving 14 bases between. This CDR3 has 15 residues. Germline CDR1 is SGHNT and CDR2 is YENEEA. The CDR3 is CASSQGSGYYNEQFF. In DNA form, the CDR3 reads TGTGCCAGCAGCCAGGGCTCGGGCTACTACAATGAGCAGTTCTTC. Looking up the rest from reference TRBV11-3 and TRBJ2-1 gives the full variable domain: EAGVVQSPRYKIIEKKQPVAFWCNPISGHNTLYWYLQNLGQGPELLIRYENEEAVDDSQLPKDRFSAERLKGVDSTLKIQPAELGDSAVYLCASSQGSGYYNEQFFGPGTRLTVL.

The chain links TRBV6-6 to TRBJ1-5; D might be TRBD1 (5 bases). From germline, CDR1 is MNHNY and CDR2 SVGAGI (reference sequence). There are 12 residues in the CDR3. Deletions cut 4 bases from V and 7 bases from J, with 8 bases between. The CDR3 region is CASSSPGQPQHF. As DNA, the CDR3 is TGTGCCAGCAGTTCCCCAGGGCAGCCCCAGCATTTT.

This sequence joins TRBV7-9 and TRBJ2-7, with TRBD2 identical over 11 bases. J lost 4 bases, V lost 5 bases, and 10 bases had no gene match. The CDR3 consists of 16 residues. Germline-derived CDR1 and CDR2 are SEHNR and FQNEAQ (reference sequence). DNA for the CDR3: TGTGCCAGCAGCCCGCCACTAGCGGGAGTTTGGTACGAGCAGTACTTC. Its protein product is CASSPPLAGVWYEQYF. Using reference TRBV7-9 and TRBJ2-7 for the parts outside the CDR3, the full variable domain is DTGVSQNPRHKITKRGQNVTFRCDPISEHNRLYWYRQTLGQGPEFLTYFQNEAQLEKSRLLSDRFSAERPKGSFSTLEIQRTEQGDSAMYLCASSPPLAGVWYEQYFGPGTRLTVT.

The chain recombines TRBV14 with TRBJ2-3; D is perhaps TRBD2 (6 bases). CDR3 size: 12 residues. V was shortened by 4 bases and J by 5 bases, with 7 bases between the two germline ends. The germline gives CDR1 SGHDN, CDR2 FVKESK. Here the CDR3 reads CASSLGGDTQYF. The CDR3 nucleotides are TGTGCCAGCAGCCTCGGGGGAGATACGCAGTATTTT.

The chain joins TRBV15 to TRBJ2-1; D not certain. There are 12 residues in the CDR3. Trimming took 8 bases from V and 8 from J, leaving 13 bases between them. The V gene's germline CDR1 is LNHNV and CDR2 YYDKDF (reference sequence). This CDR3 reads CATGVGLYEQFF. CDR3 in DNA: TGTGCCACCGGAGTGGGATTGTATGAGCAGTTCTTC. Combining the CDR3 with reference TRBV15 and TRBJ2-1 gives the whole variable domain DAMVIQNPRYQVTQFGKPVTLSCSQTLNHNVMYWYQQKSSQAPKLLFHYYDKDFNNEADTPDNFQSRRPNTSFCFLDIRSPGLGDTAMYLCATGVGLYEQFFGPGTRLTVL.

The chain recombines TRBV9 with TRBJ2-2; D unresolved. The germline CDR1 and CDR2 sequences are SGDLS and YYNGEE. This CDR3 spans 15 amino acids. Trimming stripped 0 bases from V and 2 bases from J, with 8 bases between. The CDR3 reads CASSVDGLNTGELFF. The DNA for the CDR3 is TGTGCCAGCAGCGTAGACGGGCTTAACACCGGGGAGCTGTTTTTT.

The chain links TRBV19 to TRBJ2-1; tentative D call: TRBD2 (5 bases). Trimming removed 9 bases from V and 7 bases from J, with 25 bases in between. Looked up from germline, CDR1 is LNHDA and CDR2 is SQIVND (reference sequence). The CDR3 has 16 amino acids. The CDR3 nucleotides read TGTGCCAGCTCCCAGACGCAGATGCTGAGAGGGAATGAGCAGTTCTTC. Its protein product is CASSQTQMLRGNEQFF.

This clone was observed a single time. The rearrangement uses TRBV2 and TRBJ2-5, with D perhaps being TRBD1 or TRBD2 (5 bases each). Trimming took off 11 bases at V and 3 bases at J, with 16 bases between the two ends. The CDR3 loop spans 13 amino acids. From germline, CDR1 is SNHLY and CDR2 FYNNEI. This chain's CDR3 is CASGWGLKETQYF. CDR3 coding DNA: TGTGCCTCGGGGTGGGGGTTGAAAGAGACCCAGTACTTC.

V usage is TRBV29-1 and J usage is TRBJ2-3; tentatively, D is TRBD2 (6 bases). The CDR3 runs 16 residues. Germline V lookup: CDR1 SQVTM, CDR2 ANQGSEA. V lost 1 base and J lost 0, with 14 bases in between. The CDR3 DNA sequence: TGCAGCGTTGAAGGATCACTAGCAGGGAGCACAGATACGCAGTATTTT. This encodes CSVEGSLAGSTDTQYF.

This sequence joins TRBV7-8 and TRBJ2-7; 7 bases are shared with TRBD1. The CDR3 consists of 14 residues. CDR1 is SGHVS, CDR2 FQNEAQ, per germline. V shed 5 bases and J 4 bases; nucleotides not matched to a gene: 8. The CDR3, as DNA: TGTGCCAGCAGCCTAAGGACAGGCTTGTACGAGCAGTACTTC. Encoded protein: CASSLRTGLYEQYF.

V gene TRBV19 combines with J gene TRBJ2-7; TRBD1 might be the D (5 bases). Germline lookup yields CDR1 LNHDA and CDR2 SQIVND (reference sequence). CDR3 size: 12 residues. V dropped 5 bases and J dropped 6 bases, with 11 bases sitting between them. The CDR3: CASSQGFGEQYF. The CDR3 DNA sequence: TGTGCCAGTAGTCAGGGATTCGGCGAGCAGTACTTC.

The chain carries TRBV5-1 and TRBJ1-2; TRBD1 aligns across 9 bases. J was trimmed by 7 bases and V by 7 bases; bases with no gene match: 14. Germline-derived CDR1 and CDR2 are SGHRS and YFSETQ. The CDR3 sequence is 15 residues long. CDR3 loop: CASQPDPGTGSGYTF. The CDR3 region has the DNA TGCGCCAGCCAGCCGGATCCCGGGACAGGGTCTGGCTACACCTTC. Supplemented by reference TRBV5-1 and TRBJ1-2, the full variable domain reads KAGVTQTPRYLIKTRGQQVTLSCSPISGHRSVSWYQQTPGQGLQFLFEYFSETQRNKGNFPGRFSGRQFSNSRSEMNVSTLELGDSALYLCASQPDPGTGSGYTFGSGTRLTVV.

The gene calls are TRBV11-2 and TRBJ2-5, with 8 bases lining up with TRBD2. V lost 4 bases, J lost 5 bases, and 18 bases stayed unmatched. The germline V gene encodes CDR1 SGHAT and CDR2 FQNNGV. The CDR3 runs 18 residues. The CDR3 coding sequence is TGTGCCAGCAGCTCCCTCCCCGGGAGGGTTTTACGGCCGGAGACCCAGTACTTC. Its protein is CASSSLPGRVLRPETQYF.

The chain is built from TRBV19 and TRBJ2-3; TRBD1 or TRBD2 may be the D gene (5 bases each). The CDR3 runs 15 residues. CDR1 is LNHDA and CDR2 is SQIVND in the germline V gene (reference sequence). V shed 5 bases and J shed 1 base, with 13 bases lying between them. The CDR3 coding sequence is TGTGCCAGTAGTGCCCGGGACGCACGCACAGATACGCAGTATTTT. Protein: CASSARDARTDTQYF.

This rearrangement joins TRBV9 to TRBJ2-1; either TRBD1 or TRBD2 may supply D (6 bases each). The CDR3 is made up of 14 amino acids. The germline V gene encodes CDR1 SGDLS and CDR2 YYNGEE. Trimming shortened V by 4 bases and J by 7 bases, and 15 bases separated the two germline ends. The CDR3 nucleotides are TGTGCCAGCAGCTTCCTCGGGGGCGGGAATGAGCAGTTCTTC. This translates into CASSFLGGGNEQFF.